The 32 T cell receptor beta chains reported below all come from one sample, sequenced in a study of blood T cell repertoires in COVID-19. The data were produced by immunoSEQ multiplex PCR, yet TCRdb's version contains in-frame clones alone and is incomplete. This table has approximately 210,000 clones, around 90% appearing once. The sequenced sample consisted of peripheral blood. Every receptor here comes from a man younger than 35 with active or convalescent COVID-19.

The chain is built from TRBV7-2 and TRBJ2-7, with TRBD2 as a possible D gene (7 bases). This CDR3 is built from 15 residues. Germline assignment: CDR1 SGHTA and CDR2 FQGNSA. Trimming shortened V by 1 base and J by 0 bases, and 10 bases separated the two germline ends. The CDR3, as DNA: TGTGCCAGCAGCTTAGAAGGGGGGGCCTCCTACGAGCAGTACTTC. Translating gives CASSLEGGASYEQYF. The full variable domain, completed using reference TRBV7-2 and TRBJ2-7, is GAGVSQSPSNKVTEKGKDVELRCDPISGHTALYWYRQSLGQGLEFLIYFQGNSAPDKSGLPSDRFSAERTGGSVSTLTIQRTQQEDSAVYLCASSLEGGASYEQYFGPGTRLTVT.

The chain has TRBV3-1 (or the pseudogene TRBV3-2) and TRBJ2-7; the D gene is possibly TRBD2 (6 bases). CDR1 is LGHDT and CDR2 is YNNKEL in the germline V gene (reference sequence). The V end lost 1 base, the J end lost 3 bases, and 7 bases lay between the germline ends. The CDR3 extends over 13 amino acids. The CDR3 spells CASSQGGGYEQYF. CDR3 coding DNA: TGTGCCAGCAGCCAAGGGGGAGGCTACGAGCAGTACTTC.

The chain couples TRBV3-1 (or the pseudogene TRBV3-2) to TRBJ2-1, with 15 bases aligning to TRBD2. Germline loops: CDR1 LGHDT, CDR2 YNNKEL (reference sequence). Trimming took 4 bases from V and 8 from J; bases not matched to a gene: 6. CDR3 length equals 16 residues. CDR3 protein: CASSPGTSGRRDEQFF. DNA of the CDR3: TGTGCCAGCAGCCCCGGGACTAGCGGGAGGCGGGATGAGCAGTTCTTC.

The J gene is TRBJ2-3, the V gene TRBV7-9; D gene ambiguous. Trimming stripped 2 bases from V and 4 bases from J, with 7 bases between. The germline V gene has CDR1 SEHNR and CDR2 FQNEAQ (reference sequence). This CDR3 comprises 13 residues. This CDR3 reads CASSLSPADTQYF. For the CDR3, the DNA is TGTGCCAGCAGCTTATCTCCGGCAGATACGCAGTATTTT.

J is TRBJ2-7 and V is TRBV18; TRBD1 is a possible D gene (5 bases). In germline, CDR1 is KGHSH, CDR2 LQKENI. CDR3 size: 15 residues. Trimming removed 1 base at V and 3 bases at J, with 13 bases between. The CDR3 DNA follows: TGTGCCAGCTCACCACAGTATACAGGCGTCTACGAGCAGTACTTC. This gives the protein CASSPQYTGVYEQYF.

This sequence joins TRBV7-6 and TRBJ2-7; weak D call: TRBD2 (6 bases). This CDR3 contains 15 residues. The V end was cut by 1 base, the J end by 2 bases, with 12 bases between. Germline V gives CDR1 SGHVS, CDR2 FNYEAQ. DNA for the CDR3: TGTGCCAGCAGCTTAGGGGCTAGCGCTACCTACGAGCAGTACTTC. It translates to CASSLGASATYEQYF. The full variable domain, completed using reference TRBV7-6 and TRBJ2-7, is GAGVSQSPRYKVTKRGQDVALRCDPISGHVSLYWYRQALGQGPEFLTYFNYEAQQDKSGLPNDRFSAERPEGSISTLTIQRTEQRDSAMYRCASSLGASATYEQYFGPGTRLTVT.

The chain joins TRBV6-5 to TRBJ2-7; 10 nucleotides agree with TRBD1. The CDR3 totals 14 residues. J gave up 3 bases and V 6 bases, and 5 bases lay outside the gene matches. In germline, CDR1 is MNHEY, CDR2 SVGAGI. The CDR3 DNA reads TGTGCCAGCAGGGCCGGGACAGGGGTCTACGAGCAGTACTTC. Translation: CASRAGTGVYEQYF.

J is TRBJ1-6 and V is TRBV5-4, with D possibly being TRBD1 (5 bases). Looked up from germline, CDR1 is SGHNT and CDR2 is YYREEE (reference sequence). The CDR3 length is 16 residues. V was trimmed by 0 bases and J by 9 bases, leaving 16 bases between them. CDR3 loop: CASSLGGSEPGSPLHF. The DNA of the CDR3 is TGTGCCAGCAGCTTGGGGGGCTCCGAACCGGGTTCACCCCTCCACTTT.

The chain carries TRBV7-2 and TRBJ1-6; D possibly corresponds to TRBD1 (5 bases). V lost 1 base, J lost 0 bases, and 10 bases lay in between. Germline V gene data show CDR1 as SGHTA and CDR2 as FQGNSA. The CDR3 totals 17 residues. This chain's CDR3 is CASSLGGASSYNSPLHF. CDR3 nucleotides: TGTGCCAGCAGCTTAGGTGGGGCTAGCTCCTATAATTCACCCCTCCACTTT.

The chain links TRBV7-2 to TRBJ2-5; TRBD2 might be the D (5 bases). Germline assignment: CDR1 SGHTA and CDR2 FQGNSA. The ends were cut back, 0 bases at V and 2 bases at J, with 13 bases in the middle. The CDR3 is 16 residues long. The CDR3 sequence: CASSLATTVGQETQYF. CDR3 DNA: TGTGCCAGCAGCTTAGCGACTACTGTTGGGCAAGAGACCCAGTACTTC.

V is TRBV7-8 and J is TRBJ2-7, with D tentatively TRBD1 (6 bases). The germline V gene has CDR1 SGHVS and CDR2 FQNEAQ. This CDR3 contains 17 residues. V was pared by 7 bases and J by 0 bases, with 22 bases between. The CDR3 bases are TGTGCCAGCACCCTAGGCGTGGGTCAGGGGAGCTCCTACGAGCAGTACTTC. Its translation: CASTLGVGQGSSYEQYF.

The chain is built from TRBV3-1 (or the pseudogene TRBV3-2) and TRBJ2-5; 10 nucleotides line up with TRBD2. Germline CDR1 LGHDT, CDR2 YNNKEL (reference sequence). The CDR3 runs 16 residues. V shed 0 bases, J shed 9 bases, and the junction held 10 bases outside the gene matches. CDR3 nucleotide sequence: TGTGCCAGCAGCCAAGACCTAACTAGCGGGATCCGGTCCCAGTACTTC. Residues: CASSQDLTSGIRSQYF.

The CDR3 protein is CASSIDRLSIQYF. CDR3 nucleotide sequence: TGTGCCAGCAGTATCGACAGGCTTTCCATTCAGTACTTC. The rearrangement joins TRBV6-5 to TRBJ2-4; D may be TRBD1 (6 bases). The germline V gene encodes CDR1 MNHEY and CDR2 SVGAGI. V was trimmed by 5 bases and J by 9 bases, leaving 14 bases between them. This CDR3 has 13 residues.

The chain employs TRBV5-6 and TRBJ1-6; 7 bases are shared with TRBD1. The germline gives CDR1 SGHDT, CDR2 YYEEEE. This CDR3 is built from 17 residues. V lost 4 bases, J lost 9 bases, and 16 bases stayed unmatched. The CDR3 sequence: CASSDMGQTGRFSPLHF. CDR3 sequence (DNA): TGTGCCAGCAGCGACATGGGACAGACCGGCCGATTTTCACCCCTCCACTTT.

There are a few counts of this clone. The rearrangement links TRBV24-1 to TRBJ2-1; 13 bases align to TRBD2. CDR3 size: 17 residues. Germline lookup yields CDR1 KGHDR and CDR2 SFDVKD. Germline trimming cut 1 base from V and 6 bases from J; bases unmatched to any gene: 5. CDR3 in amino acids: CATSDFRTSGGTNEQFF. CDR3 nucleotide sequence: TGTGCCACCAGTGATTTTAGGACTAGCGGGGGAACCAATGAGCAGTTCTTC.

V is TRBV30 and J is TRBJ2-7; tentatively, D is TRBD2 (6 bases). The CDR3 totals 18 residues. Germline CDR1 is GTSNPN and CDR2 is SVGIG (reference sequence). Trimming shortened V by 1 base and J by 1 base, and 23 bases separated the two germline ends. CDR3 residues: CAWSGRRDEPFASYEQYF. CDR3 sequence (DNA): TGTGCCTGGAGTGGCCGGAGGGACGAACCCTTCGCGTCCTACGAGCAGTACTTC.

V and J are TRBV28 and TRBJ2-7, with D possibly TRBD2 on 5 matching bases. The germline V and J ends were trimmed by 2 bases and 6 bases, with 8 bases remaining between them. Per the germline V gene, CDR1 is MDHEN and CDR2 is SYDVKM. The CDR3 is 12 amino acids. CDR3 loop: CASSLRGLEQYF. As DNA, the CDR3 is TGTGCCAGCAGTTTACGAGGGCTCGAGCAGTACTTC.

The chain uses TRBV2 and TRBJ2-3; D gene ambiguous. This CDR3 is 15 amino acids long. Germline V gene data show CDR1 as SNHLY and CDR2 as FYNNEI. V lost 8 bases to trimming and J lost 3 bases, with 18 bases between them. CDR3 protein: CASSGSGFGTDTQYF. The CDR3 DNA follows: TGTGCCAGCTCGGGTAGTGGCTTCGGAACAGATACGCAGTATTTT.

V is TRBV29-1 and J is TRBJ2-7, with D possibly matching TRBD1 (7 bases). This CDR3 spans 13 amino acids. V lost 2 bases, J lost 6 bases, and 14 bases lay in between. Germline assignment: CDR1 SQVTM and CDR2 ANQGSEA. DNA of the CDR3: TGCAGCGTTGAATTGAGGGGGCGGGGCGAGCAGTACTTC. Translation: CSVELRGRGEQYF.

The CDR3 DNA follows: TGTGCCAGCAGCTTAGGGAGGTCAAGTGGGGCCAACGTCCTGACTTTC. Residues: CASSLGRSSGANVLTF. The J gene is TRBJ2-6, the V gene TRBV13; D not certain. Looked up from germline, CDR1 is PRHDT and CDR2 is FYEKMQ (reference sequence). The CDR3 has 16 amino acids. Deletions cut 0 bases from V and 3 bases from J, with 9 bases between.

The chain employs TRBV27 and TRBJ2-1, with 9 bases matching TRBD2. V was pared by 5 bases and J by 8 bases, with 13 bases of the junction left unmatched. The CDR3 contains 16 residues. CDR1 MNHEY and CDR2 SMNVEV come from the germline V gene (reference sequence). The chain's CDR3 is CASSGIAGVREDEQFF. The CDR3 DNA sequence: TGTGCCAGCAGTGGAATAGCGGGAGTAAGAGAGGATGAGCAGTTCTTC.

The CDR3 spells CSVDGGFYGYTF. DNA of the CDR3: TGCAGCGTTGATGGCGGTTTCTATGGCTACACCTTC. The genes are TRBV29-1 and TRBJ1-2; no firm D call. CDR3 length: 12 residues. Trimming cost V 3 bases and J 4 bases, with 9 bases left between them. CDR1 is SQVTM and CDR2 is ANQGSEA in the germline V gene.

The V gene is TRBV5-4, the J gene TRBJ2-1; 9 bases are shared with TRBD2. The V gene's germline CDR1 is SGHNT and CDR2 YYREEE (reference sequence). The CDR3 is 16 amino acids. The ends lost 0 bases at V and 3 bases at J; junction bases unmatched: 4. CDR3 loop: CASSLGDSGSYNEQFF. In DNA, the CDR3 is TGTGCCAGCAGCTTGGGTGATAGCGGGAGCTACAATGAGCAGTTCTTC.

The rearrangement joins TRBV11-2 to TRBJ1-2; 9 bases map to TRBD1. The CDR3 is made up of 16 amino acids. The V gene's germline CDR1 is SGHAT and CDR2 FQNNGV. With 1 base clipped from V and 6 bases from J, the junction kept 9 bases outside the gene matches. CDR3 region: CASSLGTGAIVDGYTF. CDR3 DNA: TGTGCCAGCAGCTTAGGGACAGGGGCGATTGTGGATGGCTACACCTTC.

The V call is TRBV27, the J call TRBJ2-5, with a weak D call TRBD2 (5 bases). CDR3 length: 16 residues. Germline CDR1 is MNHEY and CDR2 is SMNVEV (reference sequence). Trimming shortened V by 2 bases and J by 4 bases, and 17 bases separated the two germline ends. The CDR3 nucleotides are TGTGCCAGCAGTTTAGAGCCGGACTTTAACGGAGAGACCCAGTACTTC. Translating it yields CASSLEPDFNGETQYF.

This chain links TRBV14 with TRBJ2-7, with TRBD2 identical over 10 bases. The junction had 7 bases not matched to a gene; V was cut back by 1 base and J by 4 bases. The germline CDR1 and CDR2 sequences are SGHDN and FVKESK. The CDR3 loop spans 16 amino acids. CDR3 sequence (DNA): TGTGCCAGCAGCCAAGTAGCGGGAGGTCCCGGATACGAGCAGTACTTC. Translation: CASSQVAGGPGYEQYF.

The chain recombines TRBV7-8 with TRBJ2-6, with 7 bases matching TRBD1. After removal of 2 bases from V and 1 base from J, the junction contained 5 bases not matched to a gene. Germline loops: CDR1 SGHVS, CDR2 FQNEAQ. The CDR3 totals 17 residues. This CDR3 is CASSLSTRGSGANVLTF. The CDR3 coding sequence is TGTGCCAGCAGCTTATCAACCAGGGGGTCTGGGGCCAACGTCCTGACTTTC.

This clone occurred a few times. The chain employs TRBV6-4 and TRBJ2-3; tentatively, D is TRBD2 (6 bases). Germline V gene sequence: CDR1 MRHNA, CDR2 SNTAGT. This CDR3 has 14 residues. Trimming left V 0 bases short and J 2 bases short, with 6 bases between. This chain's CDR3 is CASSDSRDTDTQYF. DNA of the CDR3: TGTGCCAGCAGTGACTCGCGGGACACAGATACGCAGTATTTT.

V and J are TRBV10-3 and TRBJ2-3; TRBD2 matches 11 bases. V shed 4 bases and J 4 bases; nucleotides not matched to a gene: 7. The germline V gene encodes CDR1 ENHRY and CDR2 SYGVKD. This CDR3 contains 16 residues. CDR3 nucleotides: TGTGCCATCAGTGGTATTAGCGGGAGGGTCTCAGATACGCAGTATTTT. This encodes CAISGISGRVSDTQYF.

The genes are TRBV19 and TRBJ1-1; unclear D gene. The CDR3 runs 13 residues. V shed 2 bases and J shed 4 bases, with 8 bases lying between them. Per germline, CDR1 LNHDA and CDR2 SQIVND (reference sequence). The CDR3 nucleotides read TGTGCCAGTAGTATAATAGCGGGCACTGAAGCTTTCTTT. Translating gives CASSIIAGTEAFF.

CDR3 sequence reads: CASSPPGRTGELFF. In DNA, the CDR3 is TGTGCCAGCAGCCCCCCGGGGAGGACCGGGGAGCTGTTTTTT. The V and J genes are TRBV6-5 and TRBJ2-2; D perhaps matches TRBD2 (6 bases). The germline V gene encodes CDR1 MNHEY and CDR2 SVGAGI. The CDR3 has 14 residues. V lost 6 bases and J 5 bases, leaving 13 bases between the germline ends.

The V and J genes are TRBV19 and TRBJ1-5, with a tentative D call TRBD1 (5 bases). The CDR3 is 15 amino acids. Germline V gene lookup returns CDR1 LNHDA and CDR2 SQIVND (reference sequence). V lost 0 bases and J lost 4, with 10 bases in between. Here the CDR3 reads CASSIDPRGNQPQHF. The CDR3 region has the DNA TGTGCCAGTAGTATAGATCCTCGGGGGAATCAGCCCCAGCATTTT.